Listed here is a single T cell receptor (beta chain). The sample is drawn from a study of blood T cells in healthy people across ages. The V end was cut by 4 bases, the J end by 6 bases, with 13 bases between. This CDR3 is built from 14 residues. CDR1 is SGDLS, CDR2 YYNGEE, per germline. It was with a sample-barcoded 5' primer and a J-beta primer mix that a second PCR of roughly 7 to 11 cycles was run. TCRdb ran MiXCR on the 5' RACE reads and lists one entry per CDR3 protein. The sample carries 790,000 or so distinct CDR3 sequences, around 50% recorded once. The rearrangement links TRBV9 to TRBJ2-2; D not certain. The sequence came from a man older than 75 in good health. The sample was blood. The CDR3 region is CASSQSGVPGELFF. In DNA, the CDR3 is TGTGCCAGCAGCCAAAGTGGGGTCCCCGGGGAGCTGTTTTTT. The full variable domain, with the rest looked up from reference TRBV9 and TRBJ2-2, is DSGVTQTPKHLITATGQRVTLRCSPRSGDLSVYWYQQSLDQGLQFLIQYYNGEERAKGNILERFSAQQFPDLHSELNLSSLELGDSALYFCASSQSGVPGELFFGEGSRLTVL.